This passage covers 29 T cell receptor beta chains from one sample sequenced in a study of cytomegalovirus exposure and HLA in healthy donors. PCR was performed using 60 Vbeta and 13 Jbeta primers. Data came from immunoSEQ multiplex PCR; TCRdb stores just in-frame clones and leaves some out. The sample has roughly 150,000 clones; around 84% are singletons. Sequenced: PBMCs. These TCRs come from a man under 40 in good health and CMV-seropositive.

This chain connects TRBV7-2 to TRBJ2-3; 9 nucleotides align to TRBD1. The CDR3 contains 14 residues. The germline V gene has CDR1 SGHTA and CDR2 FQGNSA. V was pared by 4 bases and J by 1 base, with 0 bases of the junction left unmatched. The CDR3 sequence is CASSWTGGTDTQYF. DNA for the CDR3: TGTGCCAGCAGCTGGACAGGGGGCACAGATACGCAGTATTTT.

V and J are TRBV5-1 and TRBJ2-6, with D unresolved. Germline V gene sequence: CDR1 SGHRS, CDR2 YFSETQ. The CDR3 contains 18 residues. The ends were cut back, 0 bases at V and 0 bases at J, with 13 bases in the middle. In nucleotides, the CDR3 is TGCGCCAGCAGCTTGGCTGCCAGAAGAAGCTCTGGGGCCAACGTCCTGACTTTC. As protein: CASSLAARRSSGANVLTF.

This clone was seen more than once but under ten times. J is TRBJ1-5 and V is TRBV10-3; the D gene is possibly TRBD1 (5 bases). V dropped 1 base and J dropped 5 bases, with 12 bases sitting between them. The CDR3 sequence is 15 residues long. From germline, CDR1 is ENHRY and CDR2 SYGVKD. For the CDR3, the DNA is TGTGCCATCAGTGAGTGGCAGGGAATTTATCAGCCCCAGCATTTT. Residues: CAISEWQGIYQPQHF.

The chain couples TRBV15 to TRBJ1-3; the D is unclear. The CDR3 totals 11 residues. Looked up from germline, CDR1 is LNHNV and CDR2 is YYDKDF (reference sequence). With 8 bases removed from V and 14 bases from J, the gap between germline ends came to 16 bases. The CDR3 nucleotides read TGTGCCACCGGAGCCGGGAAGAATTTATATTTT. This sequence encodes CATGAGKNLYF.

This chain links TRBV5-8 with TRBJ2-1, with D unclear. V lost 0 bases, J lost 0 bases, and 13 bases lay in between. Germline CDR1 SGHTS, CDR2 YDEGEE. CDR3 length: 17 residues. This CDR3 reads CASSLVWAYNSYNEQFF. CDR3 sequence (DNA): TGTGCCAGCAGCTTGGTGTGGGCATACAACTCCTACAATGAGCAGTTCTTC.

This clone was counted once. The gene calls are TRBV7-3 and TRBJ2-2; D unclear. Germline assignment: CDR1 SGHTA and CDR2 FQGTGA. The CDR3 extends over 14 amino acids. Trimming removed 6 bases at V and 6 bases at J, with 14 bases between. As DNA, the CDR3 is TGTGCCAGCAGTAGCCGCAAGACTGCCGGGGAGCTGTTTTTT. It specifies CASSSRKTAGELFF.

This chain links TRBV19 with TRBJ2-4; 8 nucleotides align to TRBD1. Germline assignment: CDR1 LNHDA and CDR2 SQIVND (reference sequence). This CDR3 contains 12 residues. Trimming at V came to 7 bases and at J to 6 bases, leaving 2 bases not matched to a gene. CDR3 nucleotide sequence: TGTGCCAGTAACACAGGGGGAAACATTCAGTACTTC. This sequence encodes CASNTGGNIQYF. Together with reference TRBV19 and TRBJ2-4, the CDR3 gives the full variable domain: DGGITQSPKYLFRKEGQNVTLSCEQNLNHDAMYWYRQDPGQGLRLIYYSQIVNDFQKGDIAEGYSVSREKKESFPLTVTSAQKNPTAFYLCASNTGGNIQYFGAGTRLSVL.

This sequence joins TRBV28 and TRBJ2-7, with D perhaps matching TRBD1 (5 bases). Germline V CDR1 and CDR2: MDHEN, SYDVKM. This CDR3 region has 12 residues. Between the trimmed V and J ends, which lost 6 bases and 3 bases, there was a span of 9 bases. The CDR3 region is CASRSGNYEQYF. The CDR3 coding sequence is TGTGCCAGCAGGTCAGGGAACTACGAGCAGTACTTC.

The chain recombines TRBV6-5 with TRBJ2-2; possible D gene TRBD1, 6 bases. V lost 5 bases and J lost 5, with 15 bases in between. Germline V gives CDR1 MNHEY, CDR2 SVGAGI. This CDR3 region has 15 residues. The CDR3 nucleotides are TGTGCCAGCAGTCAGCGACAGGATCTGACCGGGGAGCTGTTTTTT. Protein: CASSQRQDLTGELFF.

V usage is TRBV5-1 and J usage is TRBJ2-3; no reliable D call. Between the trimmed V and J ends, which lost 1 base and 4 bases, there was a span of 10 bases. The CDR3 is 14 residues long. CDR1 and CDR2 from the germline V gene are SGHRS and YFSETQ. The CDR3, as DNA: TGCGCCAGCAGCTTGCAGTCAGAAGCAGATACGCAGTATTTT. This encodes CASSLQSEADTQYF.

The CDR3 is CASSLGSKETQYF. CDR3 nucleotides: TGCGCCAGCAGCTTGGGTAGCAAAGAGACCCAGTACTTC. The V gene is TRBV5-1, the J gene TRBJ2-5, with D uncertain. From germline, CDR1 is SGHRS and CDR2 YFSETQ. The CDR3 sequence is 13 residues long. V gave up 0 bases and J gave up 3 bases, with 6 bases separating them.

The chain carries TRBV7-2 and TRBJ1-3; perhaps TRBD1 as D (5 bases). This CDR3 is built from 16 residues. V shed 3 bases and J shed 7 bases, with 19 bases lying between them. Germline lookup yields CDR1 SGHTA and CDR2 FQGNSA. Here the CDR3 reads CASSLGEGPPGNTIYF. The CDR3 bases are TGTGCCAGCAGCTTGGGGGAGGGACCCCCGGGGAACACCATATATTTT.

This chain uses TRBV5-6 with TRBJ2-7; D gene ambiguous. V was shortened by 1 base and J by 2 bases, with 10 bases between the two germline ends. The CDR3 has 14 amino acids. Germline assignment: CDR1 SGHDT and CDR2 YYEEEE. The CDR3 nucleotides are TGTGCCAGCAGCTTGTGGGCGAGACCCTACGAGCAGTACTTC. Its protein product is CASSLWARPYEQYF.

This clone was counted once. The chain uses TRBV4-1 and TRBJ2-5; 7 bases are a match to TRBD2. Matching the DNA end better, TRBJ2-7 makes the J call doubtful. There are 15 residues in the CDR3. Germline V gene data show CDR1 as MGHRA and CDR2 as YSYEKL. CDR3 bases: TGCGCCAGCAGCCCCGGGAGGCAGGGTGGAAACGAGCAGTACTTC. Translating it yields CASSPGRQGGNEQYF.

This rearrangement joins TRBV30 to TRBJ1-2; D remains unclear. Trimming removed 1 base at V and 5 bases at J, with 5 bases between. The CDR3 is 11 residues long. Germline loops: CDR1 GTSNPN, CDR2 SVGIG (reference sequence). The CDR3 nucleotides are TGTGCCTGGAGTGCTAGTTATGGCTACACCTTC. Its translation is CAWSASYGYTF. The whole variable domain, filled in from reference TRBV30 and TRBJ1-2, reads SQTIHQWPATLVQPVGSPLSLECTVEGTSNPNLYWYRQAAGRGLQLLFYSVGIGQISSEVPQNLSASRPQDRQFILSSKKLLLSDSGFYLCAWSASYGYTFGSGTRLTVV.

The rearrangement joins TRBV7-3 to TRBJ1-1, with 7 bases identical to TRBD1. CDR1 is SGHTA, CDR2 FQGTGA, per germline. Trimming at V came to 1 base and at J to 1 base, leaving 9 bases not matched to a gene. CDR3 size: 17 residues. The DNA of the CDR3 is TGTGCCAGCAGCTTAAACCTCGGACAGGCCAAGAACACTGAAGCTTTCTTT. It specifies CASSLNLGQAKNTEAFF. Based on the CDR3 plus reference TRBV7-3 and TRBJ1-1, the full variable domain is GAGVSQTPSNKVTEKGKYVELRCDPISGHTALYWYRQSLGQGPEFLIYFQGTGAADDSGLPNDRFFAVRPEGSVSTLKIQRTERGDSAVYLCASSLNLGQAKNTEAFFGQGTRLTVV.

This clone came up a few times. The CDR3, as DNA: TGTGCCAGTAGAGTGGGGGCGCGGACTGAAGCTTTCTTT. The encoded protein is CASRVGARTEAFF. The chain joins TRBV19 to TRBJ1-1, with D perhaps TRBD1 (6 bases). Germline V gene sequence: CDR1 LNHDA, CDR2 SQIVND (reference sequence). CDR3 length: 13 residues. Trimming took off 6 bases at V and 5 bases at J, with 13 bases between the two ends.

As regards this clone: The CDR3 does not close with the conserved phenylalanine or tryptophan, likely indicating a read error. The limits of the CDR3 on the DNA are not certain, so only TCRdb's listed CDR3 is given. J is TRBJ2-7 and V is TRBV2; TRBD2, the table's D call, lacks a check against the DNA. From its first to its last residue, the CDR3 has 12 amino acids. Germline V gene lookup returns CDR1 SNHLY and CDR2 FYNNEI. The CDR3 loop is CASTSVAGGLLL.

This CDR3 is CASSIAPGQPQHF. Written as DNA, the CDR3 is TGTGCCAGTAGTATCGCCCCCGGTCAGCCCCAGCATTTT. The V gene is TRBV19, the J gene TRBJ1-5; D is unclear. The CDR3 extends over 13 amino acids. Trimming left V 3 bases short and J 6 bases short, with 9 bases between. In germline, CDR1 is LNHDA, CDR2 SQIVND (reference sequence). The full variable domain, rest sourced from reference TRBV19 and TRBJ1-5, is DGGITQSPKYLFRKEGQNVTLSCEQNLNHDAMYWYRQDPGQGLRLIYYSQIVNDFQKGDIAEGYSVSREKKESFPLTVTSAQKNPTAFYLCASSIAPGQPQHFGDGTRLSIL.

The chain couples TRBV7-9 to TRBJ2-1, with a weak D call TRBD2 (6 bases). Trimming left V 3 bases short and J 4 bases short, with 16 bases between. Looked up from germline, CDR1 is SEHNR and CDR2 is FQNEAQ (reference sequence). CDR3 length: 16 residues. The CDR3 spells CASSLYRDLDYNEQFF. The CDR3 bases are TGTGCCAGCAGCTTGTACCGGGACTTGGATTACAATGAGCAGTTCTTC.

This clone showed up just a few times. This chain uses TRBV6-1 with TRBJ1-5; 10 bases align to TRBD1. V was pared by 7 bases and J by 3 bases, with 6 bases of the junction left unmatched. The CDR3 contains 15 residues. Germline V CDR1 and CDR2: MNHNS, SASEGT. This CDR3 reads CASIMDRGNNQPQHF. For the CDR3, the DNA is TGTGCCAGCATTATGGACAGGGGGAACAATCAGCCCCAGCATTTT.

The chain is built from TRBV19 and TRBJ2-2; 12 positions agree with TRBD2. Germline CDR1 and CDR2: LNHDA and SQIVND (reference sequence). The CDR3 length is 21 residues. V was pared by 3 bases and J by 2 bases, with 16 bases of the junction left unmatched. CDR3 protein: CASSIPSSLAGGTFNTGELFF. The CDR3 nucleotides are TGTGCCAGTAGTATCCCTTCCTCGCTAGCGGGAGGGACGTTCAACACCGGGGAGCTGTTTTTT.

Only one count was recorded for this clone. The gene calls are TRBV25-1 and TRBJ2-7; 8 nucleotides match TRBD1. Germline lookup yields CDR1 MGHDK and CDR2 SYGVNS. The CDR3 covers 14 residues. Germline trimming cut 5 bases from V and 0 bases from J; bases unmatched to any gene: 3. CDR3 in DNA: TGTGCCAGCAGTATAGGACAGGGCTCCTACGAGCAGTACTTC. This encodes CASSIGQGSYEQYF.

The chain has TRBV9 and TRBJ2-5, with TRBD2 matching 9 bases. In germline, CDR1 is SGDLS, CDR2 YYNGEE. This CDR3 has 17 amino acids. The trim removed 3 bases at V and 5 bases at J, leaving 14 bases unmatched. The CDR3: CASSGRLAGVSEETQYF. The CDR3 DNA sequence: TGTGCCAGCAGCGGGCGATTAGCGGGAGTTTCGGAGGAGACCCAGTACTTC.

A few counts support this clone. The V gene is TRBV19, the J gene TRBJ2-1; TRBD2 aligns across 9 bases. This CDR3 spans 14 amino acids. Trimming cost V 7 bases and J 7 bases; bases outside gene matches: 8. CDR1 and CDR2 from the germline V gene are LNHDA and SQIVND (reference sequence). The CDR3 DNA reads TGTGCCAGTATGCGCGGGAGGGGCTGGAATGAGCAGTTCTTC. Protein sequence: CASMRGRGWNEQFF.

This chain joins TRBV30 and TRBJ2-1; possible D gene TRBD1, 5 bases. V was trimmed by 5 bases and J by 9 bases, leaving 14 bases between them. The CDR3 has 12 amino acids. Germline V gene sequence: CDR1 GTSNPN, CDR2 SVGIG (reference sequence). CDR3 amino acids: CAWSLQGGEQFF. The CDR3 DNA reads TGTGCCTGGTCGCTTCAGGGTGGTGAGCAGTTCTTC.

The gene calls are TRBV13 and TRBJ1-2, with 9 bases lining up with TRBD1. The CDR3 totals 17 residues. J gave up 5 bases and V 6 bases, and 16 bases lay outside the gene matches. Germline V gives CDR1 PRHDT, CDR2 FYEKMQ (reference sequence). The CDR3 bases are TGTGCCAGCAGTCCGATAGGGACAGGGTGGGATAAGTATGGCTACACCTTC. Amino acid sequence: CASSPIGTGWDKYGYTF. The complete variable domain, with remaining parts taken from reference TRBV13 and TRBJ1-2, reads AAGVIQSPRHLIKEKRETATLKCYPIPRHDTVYWYQQGPGQDPQFLISFYEKMQSDKGSIPDRFSAQQFSDYHSELNMSSLELGDSALYFCASSPIGTGWDKYGYTFGSGTRLTVV.

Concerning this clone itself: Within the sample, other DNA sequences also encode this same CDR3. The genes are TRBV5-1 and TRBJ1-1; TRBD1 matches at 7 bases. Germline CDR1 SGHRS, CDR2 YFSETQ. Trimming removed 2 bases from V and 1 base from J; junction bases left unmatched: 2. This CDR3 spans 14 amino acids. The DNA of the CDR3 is TGCGCCAGCAGCTTACAGGGGCAGAACACTGAAGCTTTCTTT. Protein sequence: CASSLQGQNTEAFF.

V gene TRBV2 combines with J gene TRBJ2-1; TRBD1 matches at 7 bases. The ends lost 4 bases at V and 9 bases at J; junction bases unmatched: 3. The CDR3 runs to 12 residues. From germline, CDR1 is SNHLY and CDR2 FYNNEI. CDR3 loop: CASSVQGVEQFF. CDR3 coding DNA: TGTGCCAGCAGTGTTCAGGGGGTTGAGCAGTTCTTC. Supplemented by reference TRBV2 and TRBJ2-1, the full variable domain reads EPEVTQTPSHQVTQMGQEVILRCVPISNHLYFYWYRQILGQKVEFLVSFYNNEISEKSEIFDDQFSVERPDGSNFTLKIRSTKLEDSAMYFCASSVQGVEQFFGPGTRLTVL.